The rows below give T cell receptor beta chains drawn from one sample of a study of response to subunit inactivated influenza vaccine. Via MiXCR, TCRdb re-called the RT-PCR reads, giving one row per CDR3 protein. In the table there are 250,000 to 350,000 distinct CDR3 sequences, 22% of which are singletons. Sequenced material: PBMCs from blood, taken less than 22 months after vaccination. These TCRs come from a man between 50 and 75 years old who received an inactivated influenza vaccine. CDR3s include the opening cysteine and the closing phenylalanine or tryptophan. D genes are given only for firm matches. The listing skips clone size in some rows; elsewhere it reads once, few, many or a size class.

>TRBV5-4|.|TRBJ1-2|few
TGTGCCAGCAGCCCCCCAGGACAGAGGCAGAACTATGGCTACACCTTC
CASSPPGQRQNYGYTF
>TRBV29-1|.|TRBJ1-1|.
TGCAGCGTTGAAGATCCAGGGACTGAAGCTTTCTTT
CSVEDPGTEAFF
>TRBV12-3/TRBV12-4|TRBD1|TRBJ1-6|many
TGTGCCAGCAGTTTAGACTGGGACAGGGCAATACGGTCACCCCTCCACTTT
CASSLDWDRAIRSPLHF
>TRBV29-1|.|TRBJ2-3|.
TGCAGCGCGGCGAAGGGGGGCTTTGGCACAGATACGCAGTATTTT
CSAAKGGFGTDTQYF
>TRBV15|TRBD2|TRBJ2-4|.
TGTGCCACCAGCAGAGATACTAGCGGGGGACGGGCCAAAAACATTCAGTACTTC
CATSRDTSGGRAKNIQYF
>TRBV9|.|TRBJ1-2|few
TGTGCCAGCAGCGTAGGGCAGAGCGAGTCCTATGGCTACACCTTC
CASSVGQSESYGYTF
>TRBV7-9|TRBD1|TRBJ1-5|.
TGTGCCAGCAGCTTAAGTAGGCAGGGGGTTTTGAATCAGCCCCAGCATTTT
CASSLSRQGVLNQPQHF
>TRBV24-1|TRBD1|TRBJ2-7|.
TGTGCCACCAGTGCGGGACAGGGAAGGCACGAGCAGTACTTC
CATSAGQGRHEQYF
>TRBV12-3/TRBV12-4|TRBD2|TRBJ2-1|.
TGTGCCAGCAGTCCTACTAGCGGGAGTTTCGGTGAGCAGTTCTTC
CASSPTSGSFGEQFF
>TRBV3-1|TRBD2|TRBJ2-1|.
TGTGCCAGCAGTGGTCTAGCGGGAGTCTTTTCCTACAATGAGCAGTTCTTC
CASSGLAGVFSYNEQFF